The T cell receptor (beta chain) under discussion was sequenced for a study of blood T cell repertoires in COVID-19. Study context: The analysed material was cDNA or gDNA that came from T cells, B-cell-depleted T cells, or PBMCs.

In the authors' workflow: Using reference gene primer amplification, nucleated cell counts were estimated. Produced via immunoSEQ multiplex PCR; TCRdb's table is partial and in-frame only. V and J calls and clone size are as listed in that table; D and trimming were resolved from the DNA. This repertoire shows 150,000 to 200,000 clones, about nine tenths found once; its top ten account for 1.6%. The V gene end was trimmed by 1 base and the J gene end by 9 bases; junction bases not matched to a gene: 6. CDR1 is SGHVS, CDR2 FNYEAQ, per germline. The CDR3 length is 15 residues. What was sequenced was peripheral blood. The V gene is TRBV7-6, the J gene TRBJ2-5, with 12 bases identical to TRBD2. The source is a woman in her forties or fifties with acute or convalescent COVID-19. CDR3 nucleotide sequence: TGTGCCAGCAGCTTAGATCTAGCGGGGGGGCGCGCCCAGTACTTC. Translation: CASSLDLAGGRAQYF.